The rows below give T cell receptor beta chains drawn from one sample of a study of T cells in pancreatic ductal adenocarcinoma. Sequencing was performed with immunoSEQ multiplex PCR; in TCRdb, only in-frame clones are kept and a portion is missing. The sample consists of over 100,000 clones, about 95% of them appearing once. The material sequenced was PBMCs. These receptor sequences come from a human donor with pancreatic ductal adenocarcinoma. Both conserved end residues are part of each CDR3. D genes are given only for firm matches. The size of a clone is reported for some rows only, either as once, few or many, or as a class for expanded clones.

TRBJ2-1	TRBD2	TRBV9	-	TGTGCCAGCAGCGTAGGGGGCCGGACTAGCGGGAGCAATGAGCAGTTCTTC	CASSVGGRTSGSNEQFF
TRBJ2-7	TRBD1	TRBV5-1	-	TGCGCCAGCAGCCCTTCGACAGGGGGACCCTACGAGCAGTACTTC	CASSPSTGGPYEQYF
TRBJ2-7	-	TRBV7-8	-	TGTGCCAGCAGCCCCTTGCGGGCGGTATACGAGCAGTACTTC	CASSPLRAVYEQYF
TRBJ2-7	TRBD1	TRBV29-1	-	TGCAGCGGGAGGACAGGGGTGTACGAGCAGTACTTC	CSGRTGVYEQYF
TRBJ2-7	-	TRBV30	-	TGTGCCTGGGACATGAGCCAGTTCTACGAGCAGTACTTC	CAWDMSQFYEQYF
TRBJ2-7	TRBD2	TRBV4-1	-	TGCGCCAGCAGCCCGTACGGACTAGCGGGAGGTAACGAGCAGTACTTC	CASSPYGLAGGNEQYF
TRBJ1-5	-	TRBV29-1	-	TGCAGCGTTGTGAGTTCAGGACAGCCCCAGCATTTT	CSVVSSGQPQHF
TRBJ2-7	TRBD2	TRBV9	-	TGTGCCAGCAGCGTAGTGGTGGAACTAGCGATTTACGAGCAGTACTTC	CASSVVVELAIYEQYF
TRBJ2-7	TRBD1	TRBV6-1	-	TGTGCCAGCAGTTGGGACAGGAGGTACGAGCAGTACTTC	CASSWDRRYEQYF
TRBJ2-5	TRBD1	TRBV2	-	TGTGCCAGTACCCTTCTCGGACAGGGGGTGGAGACCCAGTACTTC	CASTLLGQGVETQYF
TRBJ2-7	TRBD1	TRBV6-1	once	TGTGCCAGCAGTGAACAAGATAGACAGGGACGAAAGGAGCAGTACTTC	CASSEQDRQGRKEQYF
TRBJ2-7	TRBD2	TRBV7-2	once	TGTGCCAGCAGCGAAGGAAGCGGGAACTACGAGCAGTACTTC	CASSEGSGNYEQYF
TRBJ2-1	TRBD2	TRBV4-1	-	TGCGCCAGCAGCCAAACGCTTAGCGGGATCCCGGACTACAATGAGCAGTTCTTC	CASSQTLSGIPDYNEQFF
TRBJ2-7	TRBD2	TRBV7-9	-	TGTGCCAGCAGCTTAGGGCTAGCGGAGCCCTACGAGCAGTACTTC	CASSLGLAEPYEQYF
TRBJ2-7	TRBD2	TRBV13	-	TGTGCCAGCAGCGTCCGGGCAAGCGGGAGGGCCTACGAGCAGTACTTC	CASSVRASGRAYEQYF
TRBJ1-1	-	TRBV25-1	-	TGTGCCAGCAGAAGTCCCTCGGGGAGAGCTTTCTTT	CASRSPSGRAFF
TRBJ1-3	-	TRBV10-3	-	TGTGCCATCACCCGGGGCTCTGGAAACACCATATATTTT	CAITRGSGNTIYF
TRBJ2-3	TRBD2	TRBV4-3	-	TGCGCCAGCAGCCAATTAGCGGGGAGCACAGATACGCAGTATTTT	CASSQLAGSTDTQYF
TRBJ2-5	-	TRBV2	-	TGTGCCAGCATAGCGCGACTGCTCCAAGAGACCCAGTACTTC	CASIARLLQETQYF
TRBJ1-4	TRBD1	TRBV18	-	TGTGCCAGCTCACCCCGACAGGGTGGAGATGAAAAACTGTTTTTT	CASSPRQGGDEKLFF
TRBJ2-7	TRBD2	TRBV4-2	-	TGTGCCAGCAGCCAAGAGGCAACTAGCGGGATCAGAGAGCAGTACTTC	CASSQEATSGIREQYF
TRBJ2-7	-	TRBV28	-	TGTGCCAGCAGTTTACAGGGTATCGAGCAGTACTTC	CASSLQGIEQYF
TRBJ2-1	-	TRBV9	-	TGTGCCAGCAGCATCGAGTACAATGAGCAGTTCTTC	CASSIEYNEQFF
TRBJ1-1	TRBD1	TRBV5-1	-	TGCGCCAGCAGCCGACAGGGTTCCGGGAACACTGAAGCTTTCTTT	CASSRQGSGNTEAFF
TRBJ1-2	-	TRBV19	-	TGTGCCAGTAGTATTGGCAGGGCGGGCTACACCTTC	CASSIGRAGYTF
TRBJ2-7	-	TRBV6-5	-	TGTGCCAGCAGGGGGGCAGACTCCTACGAGCAGTACTTC	CASRGADSYEQYF
TRBJ1-2	-	TRBV11-3	-	TGTGCCAGCAGACCGACAGGCCACTATGGCTACACCTTC	CASRPTGHYGYTF
TRBJ1-3	-	TRBV11-2	few	TGTGCCAGCAGCTTATTGCGTGGAAACACCATATATTTT	CASSLLRGNTIYF
TRBJ2-7	-	TRBV4-3	-	TGCGCCAGCAGCCAAGATCCGGTGGGCACCCTGTACGAGCAGTACTTC	CASSQDPVGTLYEQYF
TRBJ2-1	TRBD2	TRBV7-2	-	TGTGCCAGCAGCTTTAGCGGGAGGGCCAGTCAGGAGCAGTTCTTC	CASSFSGRASQEQFF
TRBJ2-1	TRBD2	TRBV27	-	TGTGCCAGCAGTGGGGCTCCAGCGGGGCTTTACAATGAGCAGTTCTTC	CASSGAPAGLYNEQFF
TRBJ2-7	TRBD2	TRBV7-2	few	TGTGCCACCTCTCCCCGACGGGAGGCTGTCGAGCAGTACTTC	CATSPRREAVEQYF
TRBJ1-4	-	TRBV2	-	TGTGCCAGCAGCAACCAGATGGGGGCTGAAAAACTGTTTTTT	CASSNQMGAEKLFF
TRBJ2-7	TRBD2	TRBV7-2	-	TGTGCCAGCAAAAGGACTAGCGGAACCTACGAGCAGTACTTC	CASKRTSGTYEQYF
TRBJ2-7	TRBD2	TRBV18	-	TGTGCCAGCTCACCCGGCTTAGCGGGTTCCTACGAGCAGTACTTC	CASSPGLAGSYEQYF
TRBJ1-5	-	TRBV7-8	-	TGTGCCAGCAGCTGGGGAGGGGTGGAGGGTCAGCCCCAGCATTTT	CASSWGGVEGQPQHF
TRBJ2-7	-	TRBV28	few	TGTGCCAGCAGTTTATGGCGCAGGCGGGTCTACGAGCAGTACTTC	CASSLWRRRVYEQYF
TRBJ1-4	-	TRBV27	-	TGTGCCAGCAGTGGCCCCCGTAATGAAAAACTGTTTTTT	CASSGPRNEKLFF
TRBJ2-2	-	TRBV4-2	-	TGTGCCAGCCGACTAGGGGAGGCGGGCGGGGAGCTGTTTTTT	CASRLGEAGGELFF
TRBJ2-1	-	TRBV29-1	-	TGCAGCGGAACAACTACAGGAAATGAGCAGTTCTTC	CSGTTTGNEQFF
TRBJ2-2	-	TRBV27	-	TGTGCCAGCAGTTTTGCTGTCGGCGGGGAGCTGTTTTTT	CASSFAVGGELFF
TRBJ2-2	TRBD1	TRBV5-1	-	TGCGCCAGCAGCTTGGCCGGGACAGGGTGGAGCGGGGAGCTGTTTTTT	CASSLAGTGWSGELFF
TRBJ2-7	-	TRBV7-2	-	TGTGCCAGCAGCTTAGGAGGGCGCTCCTACGAGCAGTACTTC	CASSLGGRSYEQYF
TRBJ2-2	-	TRBV5-6	-	TGTGCCAGCAGCAGCGGGCCCACCGGGGAGCTGTTTTTT	CASSSGPTGELFF
TRBJ2-1	-	TRBV18	-	TGTGCCAGCTCACCAAGGACAGACAATGAGCAGTTCTTC	CASSPRTDNEQFF
TRBJ2-7	TRBD2	TRBV4-2	once	TGTGCCAGCAGCCGGCGATGGCGGGAGGGGGCCTACGAGCAGTACTTC	CASSRRWREGAYEQYF
TRBJ2-1	-	TRBV18	-	TGTGCCAGCTCACCACAGGGAGGCGAGCAGTTCTTC	CASSPQGGEQFF
TRBJ2-7	TRBD2	TRBV7-6	once	TGTGCCAGCAGCCGGACTAGCGGAGCCTACGAGCAGTACTTC	CASSRTSGAYEQYF
TRBJ2-7	TRBD2	TRBV30	-	TGTGCCTGGAGACCGAGGGGCGGGAGCCACGACGAGCAGTACTTC	CAWRPRGGSHDEQYF
TRBJ2-7	TRBD1	TRBV16	-	TGTGCCAGCAGCCTCCCGGGACAGGGGATCTACGAGCAGTACTTC	CASSLPGQGIYEQYF
TRBJ2-3	-	TRBV11-2	-	TGTGCCAGCAGCTTACTTCTCAGTCCAGTGGGGGGTTCGGATACGCAGTATTTT	CASSLLLSPVGGSDTQYF
TRBJ2-7	TRBD2	TRBV7-2	-	TGTGCCAGCAGTCCCAGGGAGGGGTCCTCCTACGAGCAGTACTTC	CASSPREGSSYEQYF